The rows below give T cell receptor beta chains drawn from one sample of a study of T cells in tuberculosis. Sequenced by immunoSEQ multiplex PCR; TCRdb stores in-frame clones only, minus some. The sample contains about 58,000 clones, 88% of which appear only once. Sequenced sample: CD1b-GMM tetramer-negative cells sorted from PBMCs. The receptors come from an adult woman with latent tuberculosis. Both conserved end residues are part of each CDR3. The D gene is left open where the match is weak. The size field is filled for only some rows; it gives once, few, many or a size class.

J gene | D gene | V gene | clone size | CDR3 DNA | CDR3 protein
TRBJ2-5 | NA | TRBV7-2 | NA | TGTGCCAGCAGCTTAGGAGGCGGAGCAGCGAAGACCCAGTACTTC | CASSLGGGAAKTQYF
TRBJ2-3 | NA | TRBV5-1 | NA | TGCGCCAGCAGCATAGGGGGTCTGACCACAGATACGCAGTATTTT | CASSIGGLTTDTQYF
TRBJ2-5 | NA | TRBV25-1 | NA | TGTGCCAGCAGTGGCGGACAACGCCAAGAGACCCAGTACTTC | CASSGGQRQETQYF
TRBJ2-7 | TRBD2 | TRBV18 | NA | TGTGCCAGCTCACCTAGCGGGGCGCTCTCCTACGAGCAGTACTTC | CASSPSGALSYEQYF
TRBJ1-2 | NA | TRBV6-6 | NA | TGTGCCAGCAGTTACGGGGTCAGGGATAGGGGCTACACCTTC | CASSYGVRDRGYTF
TRBJ2-7 | NA | TRBV5-1 | NA | TGCGCCAGCAGCTACCCACAGGGTCACGAGCAGTACTTC | CASSYPQGHEQYF
TRBJ2-7 | NA | TRBV7-6 | once | TGTGCCAGCAGCTTAGGGACAAGTCCAACCTACGAGCAGTACTTC | CASSLGTSPTYEQYF
TRBJ2-7 | NA | TRBV7-2 | NA | TGTGCCAGCAGCTTAGCGGGACTCCGGAACCGGCACTTC | CASSLAGLRNRHF
TRBJ1-1 | NA | TRBV13 | NA | TGTGCCAGCAGCTTAAGGTTCGGGTGGGCACTCGGACAGAACACTGAAGCTTTCTTT | CASSLRFGWALGQNTEAFF
TRBJ2-7 | NA | TRBV7-9 | few | TGTGCCAGCAGCCATGTCGGACAGTCTAACTACGAGCAGTACTTC | CASSHVGQSNYEQYF
TRBJ2-1 | NA | TRBV4-1 | NA | TGCGCCAGCAGTCACCTCGAGAGCTCCTACAATGAGCAGTTCTTC | CASSHLESSYNEQFF
TRBJ1-5 | NA | TRBV7-9 | NA | TGTGCCAGCAGCTTAGAAGGTTTGAGGGATGATCAGCCCCAGCATTTT | CASSLEGLRDDQPQHF
TRBJ2-1 | TRBD2 | TRBV15 | NA | TGTGCCACCAGCAGAGACCCGGGACTAGCGGACAATGAGCAGTTCTTC | CATSRDPGLADNEQFF
TRBJ2-1 | NA | TRBV7-2 | NA | TGTGCCAGCAGCCTACAGGGTTCAGGGGAGCAGTTCTTC | CASSLQGSGEQFF
TRBJ2-7 | NA | TRBV19 | NA | TGTGCCAGTAGTCCCTTTCCGGGGGCCTACGAGCAGTACTTC | CASSPFPGAYEQYF
TRBJ2-3 | NA | TRBV15 | NA | TGTGCCACCAGCGTTCTAGGGGAAACAGATACGCAGTATTTT | CATSVLGETDTQYF
TRBJ1-4 | NA | TRBV6-5 | NA | TGTGCCAGCAGTTTGTGGGGCGTCGACGAAAAACTGTTTTTT | CASSLWGVDEKLFF
TRBJ2-3 | NA | TRBV7-2 | NA | TGTGCCAGCAGCCCTTTGAGTCTAGTCCCCACAGATACGCAGTATTTT | CASSPLSLVPTDTQYF
TRBJ2-1 | NA | TRBV5-1 | NA | TGCGCCAGCAGCTTGAGAACGGGGAGCTCCTACAATGAGCAGTTCTTC | CASSLRTGSSYNEQFF
TRBJ2-7 | NA | TRBV25-1 | NA | TGTGCCAGCAGTCAACGGGTATCCTACGAGCAGTACTTC | CASSQRVSYEQYF
TRBJ1-2 | NA | TRBV30 | NA | TGTGCCTGGAGACCGATACAGAGGGCAAACTATGGCTACACCTTC | CAWRPIQRANYGYTF
TRBJ2-7 | TRBD1 | TRBV11-2 | NA | TGTGCCAGCAGCGGGGGACAGGGGGGGTTCTACGAGCAGTACTTC | CASSGGQGGFYEQYF
TRBJ2-3 | NA | TRBV7-2 | NA | TGTGCCAGCAGCTTAGGAGGGCGGGGCGCCACAGATACGCAGTATTTT | CASSLGGRGATDTQYF
TRBJ2-2 | NA | TRBV7-9 | once | TGTGCCAGCAGCTTAGTTGGGCTAACAGCGAACACCGGGGAGCTGTTTTTT | CASSLVGLTANTGELFF
TRBJ2-3 | NA | TRBV30 | NA | TGTGCCGGAAATAAACAGGGCACAGATACGCAGTATTTT | CAGNKQGTDTQYF
TRBJ2-7 | NA | TRBV27 | NA | TGTGCCAGCAGTCTCAGGGGGCCCTTTGGGAGGGCCTACGAGCAGTACTTC | CASSLRGPFGRAYEQYF
TRBJ2-7 | TRBD1 | TRBV15 | NA | TGTGCCACCAGCAGTCTACAGGGGCCCTCCTACGAGCAGTACTTC | CATSSLQGPSYEQYF
TRBJ2-2 | TRBD2 | TRBV7-2 | NA | TGTGCCAGCAGCACCGGGGGGGCCAACACCGGGGAGCTGTTTTTT | CASSTGGANTGELFF
TRBJ2-2 | NA | TRBV7-2 | once | TGTGCCAGCAGCTTACTCCAGGGCAGGGAGCTGTTTTTT | CASSLLQGRELFF
TRBJ1-1 | TRBD1 | TRBV18 | NA | TGTGCCAGCTCACCCCCCAACAGGGGGTGGAACACTGAAGCTTTCTTT | CASSPPNRGWNTEAFF
TRBJ2-1 | NA | TRBV4-1 | once | TGCGCCAGCAGCCAAGATACAGGAGCCGACAATGAGCAGTTCTTC | CASSQDTGADNEQFF
TRBJ2-6 | NA | TRBV4-2 | NA | TGTGCCAGCAGCCAAGATTCGGGGGCTGGGGCCAACGTCCTGACTTTC | CASSQDSGAGANVLTF
TRBJ2-7 | TRBD2 | TRBV27 | NA | TGTGCCAGCAGTCCCTCGAATTCGCGGGAGGTTACCTACGAGCAGTACTTC | CASSPSNSREVTYEQYF
TRBJ2-3 | NA | TRBV4-3 | NA | TGCGCCAGCAGCCAACAGGGCTACATCACAGATACGCAGTATTTT | CASSQQGYITDTQYF
TRBJ2-1 | TRBD1 | TRBV5-4 | NA | TGTGCCGGGGCTTTCGGGACAGGGATATATGAGCAGTTCTTC | CAGAFGTGIYEQFF